This TCR beta chain is from a study of T cell responses to AZD1222 COVID-19 vaccine. The assay was immunoSEQ multiplex PCR, and TCRdb's table has in-frame clones only and misses some. The sample has more than 95,000 clones, around 89% seen once. General study findings and limits: There were mostly white British donors and more females than males, and clonal diversity was possibly underestimated.

A note on this clone: Antigen unknown.

In germline, CDR1 is SGHNT, CDR2 YENEEA. This CDR3 has 12 amino acids. The V end lost 7 bases, the J end lost 9 bases, and 13 bases lay between the germline ends. The sequencing here drew on peripheral blood, taken on day 0 of MenACWY control vaccination. This chain connects TRBV11-3 to TRBJ2-1; TRBD2 might be the D (6 bases). This TCR was recovered from an adult in good health. The CDR3 sequence is CASTRRGSEQFF. As DNA, the CDR3 is TGTGCCAGCACCCGCCGGGGGAGTGAGCAGTTCTTC. Supplemented by reference TRBV11-3 and TRBJ2-1, the full variable domain reads EAGVVQSPRYKIIEKKQPVAFWCNPISGHNTLYWYLQNLGQGPELLIRYENEEAVDDSQLPKDRFSAERLKGVDSTLKIQPAELGDSAVYLCASTRRGSEQFFGPGTRLTVL.